This T cell receptor beta chain is from a study of T-cell reconstitution after alpha-beta-depleted transplantation in children. The CDR3 contains 15 residues. V dropped 6 bases and J dropped 6 bases, with 17 bases sitting between them. Construction of the TCRbeta library involved unique molecular identifiers. TCRdb analysed the PCR reads with MiXCR anew, one entry per CDR3 protein. The sample includes under 350,000 distinct CDR3 sequences, about 10% of them seen just once. This clonotype originated in a human donor who donated a stem cell graft to a child with SCID. The sequencing used PBMCs from the stem cell graft donor, collected from the stem cell graft. The chain carries TRBV12-3 or TRBV12-4 and TRBJ2-2; no definite D call. The CDR3, as DNA: TGTGCCAGCAGGACTTCCGGCAGAGGATCCGGGGAGCTGTTTTTT. Its protein product is CASRTSGRGSGELFF.